This T cell receptor (beta chain) was identified during a study of PD-L1 blockade in urothelial cancer. The wider study: Patients had been given 0 to 3 earlier chemotherapy regimens. A median approximately 150,000 T cells were found in blood samples.

Measured with immunoSEQ multiplex PCR; TCRdb has only the in-frame clones, and not every one. The table records 48,000 or so clones, 80% to 90% of them present only once. Time point here: peripheral blood 6 weeks after treatment start. The patients had locally advanced or metastatic urothelial carcinoma. Each patient supplied 1 to 8 pretreatment and on-treatment samples. CDR3 length: 14 residues. The germline gives CDR1 KGHSH, CDR2 LQKENI. V lost 5 bases and J lost 14; bases outside the gene matches: 14. The TCR comes from a man aged 70 or older with urothelial cancer. Sequenced material: PBMCs, taken around atezolizumab (anti-PD-L1) treatment. The chain combines TRBV18 with TRBJ2-3; 9 nucleotides agree with TRBD1. This chain's CDR3 is CASSALRDRAPWYF. CDR3 DNA: TGTGCCAGCTCAGCTCTCCGGGACAGGGCGCCATGGTATTTT. Full variable domain (missing parts from reference TRBV18 and TRBJ2-3): NAGVMQNPRHLVRRRGQEARLRCSPMKGHSHVYWYRQLPEEGLKFMVYLQKENIIDESGMPKERFSAEFPKEGPSILRIQQVVRGDSAAYFCASSALRDRAPWYFGPGTRLTVL.